This T cell receptor (beta chain) was observed in a study of blood T cell repertoires in COVID-19. Study background: Specimens from acute and convalescent COVID-19 originated in the United States, Italy and Spain. In each case, the material was cDNA or gDNA derived from T cells, B-cell-depleted T cells, or PBMCs.

Original methodology: Scientists estimated how many nucleated cells there were by amplifying reference gene primers. The method was immunoSEQ multiplex PCR; TCRdb's version includes in-frame clones alone and lacks a portion of them. V, J and clone size were drawn from that table, and D and trimming were deduced from the DNA. The data show 55,000 to 80,000 clones, 88% seen once. CDR3 length: 13 amino acids. V was trimmed by 4 bases and J by 1 base, leaving 7 bases between them. The V gene's germline CDR1 is SGHVS and CDR2 FQNEAQ. The sample consisted of peripheral blood. The source of this sequence is a woman aged 55-69 years with acute or convalescent COVID-19. J is TRBJ1-1 and V is TRBV7-8; no firm D call. The CDR3 coding sequence is TGTGCCAGCAGCTCTACAGAGAACACTGAAGCTTTCTTT. Translation: CASSSTENTEAFF.